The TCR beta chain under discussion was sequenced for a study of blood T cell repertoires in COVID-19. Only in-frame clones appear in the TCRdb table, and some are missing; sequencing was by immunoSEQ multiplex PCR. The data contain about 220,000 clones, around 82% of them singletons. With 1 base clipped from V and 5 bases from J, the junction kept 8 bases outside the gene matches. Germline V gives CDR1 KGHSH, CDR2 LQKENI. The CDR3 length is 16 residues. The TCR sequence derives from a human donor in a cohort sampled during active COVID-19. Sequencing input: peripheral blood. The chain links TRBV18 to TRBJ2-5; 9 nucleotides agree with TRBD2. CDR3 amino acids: CASSPRLAGRFETQYF. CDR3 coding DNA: TGTGCCAGCTCACCACGGCTAGCGGGAAGGTTTGAGACCCAGTACTTC.